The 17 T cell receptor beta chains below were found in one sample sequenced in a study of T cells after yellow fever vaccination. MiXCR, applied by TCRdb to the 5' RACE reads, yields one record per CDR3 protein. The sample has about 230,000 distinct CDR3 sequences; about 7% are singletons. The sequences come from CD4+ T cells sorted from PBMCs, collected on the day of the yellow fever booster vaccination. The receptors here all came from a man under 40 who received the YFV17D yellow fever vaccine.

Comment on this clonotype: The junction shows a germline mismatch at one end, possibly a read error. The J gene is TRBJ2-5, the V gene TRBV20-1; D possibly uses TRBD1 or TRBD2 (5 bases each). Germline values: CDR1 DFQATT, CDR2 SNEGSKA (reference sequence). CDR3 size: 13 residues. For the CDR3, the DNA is TGCAGTGCTAGTCTCGGGGCACAAGAGATCCAGTACTTC. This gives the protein CSASLGAQEIQYF.

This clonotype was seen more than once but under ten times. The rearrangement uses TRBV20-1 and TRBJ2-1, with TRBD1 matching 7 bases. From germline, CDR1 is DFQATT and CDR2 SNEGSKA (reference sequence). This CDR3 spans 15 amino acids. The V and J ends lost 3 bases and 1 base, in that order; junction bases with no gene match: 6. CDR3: CSASVSTGSYNEQFF. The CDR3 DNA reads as TGCAGTGCTAGCGTCTCGACAGGGTCCTACAATGAGCAGTTCTTC.

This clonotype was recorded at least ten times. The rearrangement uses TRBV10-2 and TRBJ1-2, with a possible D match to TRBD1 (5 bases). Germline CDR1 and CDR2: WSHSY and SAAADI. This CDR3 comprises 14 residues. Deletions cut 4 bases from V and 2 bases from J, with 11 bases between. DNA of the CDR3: TGCGCCAGCAGTGGGCAGGGACCCAACTATGGCTACACCTTC. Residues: CASSGQGPNYGYTF.

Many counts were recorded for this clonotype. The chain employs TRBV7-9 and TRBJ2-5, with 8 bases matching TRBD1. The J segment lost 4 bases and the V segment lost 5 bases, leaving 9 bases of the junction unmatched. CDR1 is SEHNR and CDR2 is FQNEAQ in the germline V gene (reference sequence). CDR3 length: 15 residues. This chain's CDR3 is CASSLKTGTGETQYF. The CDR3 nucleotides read TGTGCCAGCAGCCTCAAGACAGGGACAGGAGAGACCCAGTACTTC.

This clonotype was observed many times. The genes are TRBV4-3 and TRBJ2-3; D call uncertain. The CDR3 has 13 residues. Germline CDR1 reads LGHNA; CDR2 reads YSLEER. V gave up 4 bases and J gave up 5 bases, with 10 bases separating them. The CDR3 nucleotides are TGCGCCAGCAGCCTTTCCGTAGGAGATACGCAGTATTTT. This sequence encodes CASSLSVGDTQYF.

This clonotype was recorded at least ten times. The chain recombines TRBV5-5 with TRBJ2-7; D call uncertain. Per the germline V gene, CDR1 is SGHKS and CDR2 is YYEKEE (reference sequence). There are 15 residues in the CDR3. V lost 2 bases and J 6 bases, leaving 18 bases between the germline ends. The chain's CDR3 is CASSFPPRPTGEQYF. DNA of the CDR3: TGTGCCAGCAGCTTCCCGCCAAGACCTACGGGCGAGCAGTACTTC. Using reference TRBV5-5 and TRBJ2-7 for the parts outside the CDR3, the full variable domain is DAGVTQSPTHLIKTRGQQVTLRCSPISGHKSVSWYQQVLGQGPQFIFQYYEKEERGRGNFPDRFSARQFPNYSSELNVNALLLGDSALYLCASSFPPRPTGEQYFGPGTRLTVT.

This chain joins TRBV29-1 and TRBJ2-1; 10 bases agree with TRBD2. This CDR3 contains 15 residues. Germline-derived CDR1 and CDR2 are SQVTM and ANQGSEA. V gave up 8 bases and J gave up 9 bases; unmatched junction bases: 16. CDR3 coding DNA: TGCAGCACCAAAGAGGCACTAGCGGGACTCCGTGAGCAGTTCTTC. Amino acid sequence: CSTKEALAGLREQFF.

DNA of the CDR3: TGTGCCAGCAGTTACTCTATGGGGGGCAGAGATACGCAGTATTTT. It translates to CASSYSMGGRDTQYF. This chain links TRBV6-5 with TRBJ2-3; D tentatively reads TRBD1 or TRBD2 (6 bases each). The CDR3 is 15 amino acids. Germline V lookup: CDR1 MNHEY, CDR2 SVGAGI. The ends were cut back, 0 bases at V and 5 bases at J, with 12 bases in the middle.

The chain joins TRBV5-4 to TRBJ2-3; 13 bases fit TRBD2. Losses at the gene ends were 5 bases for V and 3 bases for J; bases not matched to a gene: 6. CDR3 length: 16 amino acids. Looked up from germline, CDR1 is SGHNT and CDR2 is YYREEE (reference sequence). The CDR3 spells CASRSSTSGRTDTQYF. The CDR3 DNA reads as TGTGCCAGCAGGTCTTCGACTAGCGGGAGGACAGATACGCAGTATTTT.

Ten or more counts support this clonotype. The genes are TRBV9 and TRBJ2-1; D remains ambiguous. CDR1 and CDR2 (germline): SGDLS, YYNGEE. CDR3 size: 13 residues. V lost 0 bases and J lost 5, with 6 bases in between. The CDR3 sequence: CASSVGRNNEQFF. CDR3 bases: TGTGCCAGCAGCGTAGGTAGAAACAATGAGCAGTTCTTC.

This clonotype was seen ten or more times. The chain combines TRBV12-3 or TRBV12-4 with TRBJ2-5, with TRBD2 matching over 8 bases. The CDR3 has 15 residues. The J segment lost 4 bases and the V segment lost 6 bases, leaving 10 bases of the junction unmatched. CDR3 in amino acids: CASSPTGAGAETQYF. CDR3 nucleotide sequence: TGTGCCAGCAGCCCTACCGGAGCGGGAGCAGAGACCCAGTACTTC.

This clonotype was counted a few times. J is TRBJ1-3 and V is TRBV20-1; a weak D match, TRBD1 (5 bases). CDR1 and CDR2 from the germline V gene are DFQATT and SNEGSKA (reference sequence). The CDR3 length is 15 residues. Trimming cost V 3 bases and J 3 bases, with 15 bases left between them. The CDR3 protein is CSARASGQGGNTIYF. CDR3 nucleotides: TGCAGTGCTAGGGCTAGCGGGCAGGGTGGAAACACCATATATTTT.

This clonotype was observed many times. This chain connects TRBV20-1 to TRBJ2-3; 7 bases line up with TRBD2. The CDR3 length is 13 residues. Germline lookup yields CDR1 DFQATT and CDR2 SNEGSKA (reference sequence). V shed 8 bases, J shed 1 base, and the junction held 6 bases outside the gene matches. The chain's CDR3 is CSPRLAGTDTQYF. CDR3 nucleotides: TGCAGTCCCCGACTAGCAGGCACAGATACGCAGTATTTT.

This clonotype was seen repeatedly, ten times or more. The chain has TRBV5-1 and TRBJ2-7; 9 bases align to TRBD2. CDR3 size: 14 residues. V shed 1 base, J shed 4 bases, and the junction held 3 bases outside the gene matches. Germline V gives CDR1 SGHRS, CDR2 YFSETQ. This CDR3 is CASSLRLAGYEQYF. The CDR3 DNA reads TGCGCCAGCAGCTTGCGGCTAGCGGGATACGAGCAGTACTTC.

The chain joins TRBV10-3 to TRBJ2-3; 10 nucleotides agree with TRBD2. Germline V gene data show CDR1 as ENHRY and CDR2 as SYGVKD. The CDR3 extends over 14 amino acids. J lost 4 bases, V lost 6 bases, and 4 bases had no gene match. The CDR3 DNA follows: TGTGCCATCAGAGAAGCGGGAGGGGCAGATACGCAGTATTTT. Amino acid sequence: CAIREAGGADTQYF.

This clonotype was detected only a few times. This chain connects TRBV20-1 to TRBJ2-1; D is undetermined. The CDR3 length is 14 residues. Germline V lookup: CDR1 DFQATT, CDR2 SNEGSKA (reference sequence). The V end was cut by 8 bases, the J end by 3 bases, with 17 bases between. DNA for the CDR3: TGCAGTCCGCTAGGTCGGTACGGCTACAATGAGCAGTTCTTC. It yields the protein CSPLGRYGYNEQFF.

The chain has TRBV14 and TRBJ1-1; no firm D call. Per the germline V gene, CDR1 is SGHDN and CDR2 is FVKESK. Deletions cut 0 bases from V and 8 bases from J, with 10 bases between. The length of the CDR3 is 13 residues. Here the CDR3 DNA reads TGTGCCAGCAGCCAAGAGGCAGTAAGGGAAGCTTTCTTT. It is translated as CASSQEAVREAFF.